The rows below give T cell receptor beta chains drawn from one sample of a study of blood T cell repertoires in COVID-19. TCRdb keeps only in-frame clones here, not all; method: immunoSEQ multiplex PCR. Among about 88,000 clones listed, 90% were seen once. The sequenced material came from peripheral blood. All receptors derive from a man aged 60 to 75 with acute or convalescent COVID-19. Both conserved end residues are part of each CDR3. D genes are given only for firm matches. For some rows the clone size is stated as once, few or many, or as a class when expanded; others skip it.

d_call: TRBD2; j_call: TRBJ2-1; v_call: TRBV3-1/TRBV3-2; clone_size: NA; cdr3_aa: CASSQYPPGLAGGNEQFF; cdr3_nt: TGTGCCAGCAGCCAGTACCCACCCGGACTAGCGGGAGGGAATGAGCAGTTCTTC
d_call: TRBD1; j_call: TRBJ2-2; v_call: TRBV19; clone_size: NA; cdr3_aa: CATGQGPNTGELFF; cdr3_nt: TGTGCCACCGGACAGGGCCCAAACACCGGGGAGCTGTTTTTT
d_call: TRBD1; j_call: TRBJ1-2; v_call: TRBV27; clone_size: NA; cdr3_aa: CASSPGTGGGRVHTF; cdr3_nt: TGTGCCAGCAGTCCAGGGACAGGGGGCGGGAGGGTCCACACCTTC
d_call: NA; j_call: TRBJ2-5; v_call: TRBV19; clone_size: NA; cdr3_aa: CASSIVQGQETQYF; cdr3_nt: TGTGCCAGTAGTATCGTTCAGGGGCAAGAGACCCAGTACTTC
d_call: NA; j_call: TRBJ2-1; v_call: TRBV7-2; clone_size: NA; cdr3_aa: CASSLALAGTPYNEQFF; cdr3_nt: TGTGCCAGCAGCTTAGCGCTTGCGGGAACCCCCTACAATGAGCAGTTCTTC
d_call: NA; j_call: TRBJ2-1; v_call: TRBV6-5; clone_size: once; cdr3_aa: CASSRLGEQFF; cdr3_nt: TGTGCCAGCAGTAGACTAGGTGAGCAGTTCTTC
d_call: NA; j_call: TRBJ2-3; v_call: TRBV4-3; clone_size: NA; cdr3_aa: CASSHDTGRTTDTQYF; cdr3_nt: TGCGCCAGCAGCCATGATACGGGGAGAACAACAGATACGCAGTATTTT
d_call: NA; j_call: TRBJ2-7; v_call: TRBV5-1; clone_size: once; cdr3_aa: CASSLGTPPYEQYF; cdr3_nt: TGCGCCAGCAGCTTGGGGACTCCTCCCTACGAGCAGTACTTC
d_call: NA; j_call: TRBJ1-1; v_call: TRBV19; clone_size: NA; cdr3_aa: CASSISREKSNTEAFFGQAEAFF; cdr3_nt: NA
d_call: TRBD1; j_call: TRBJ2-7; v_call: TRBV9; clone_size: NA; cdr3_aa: CASSVGQGDAYEQYF; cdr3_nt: TGTGCCAGCAGCGTAGGACAGGGGGATGCGTACGAGCAGTACTTC
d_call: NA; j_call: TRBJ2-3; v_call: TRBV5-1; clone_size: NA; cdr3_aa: CASSLGVGTDTQYF; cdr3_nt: TGCGCCAGCAGCTTGGGAGTTGGCACAGATACGCAGTATTTT
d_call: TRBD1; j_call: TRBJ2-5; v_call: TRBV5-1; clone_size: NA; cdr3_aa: CASSLEGQGQETQYF; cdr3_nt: TGCGCCAGCAGCTTGGAGGGACAGGGACAAGAGACCCAGTACTTC
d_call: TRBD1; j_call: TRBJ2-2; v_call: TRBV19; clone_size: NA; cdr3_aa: CASGRTGANTGELFF; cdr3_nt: TGTGCCAGTGGGAGGACAGGGGCGAACACCGGGGAGCTGTTTTTT
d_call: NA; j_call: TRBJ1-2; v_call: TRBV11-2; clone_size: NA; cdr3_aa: CASSLSRNYGYTF; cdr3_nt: TGTGCCAGCAGCTTGTCCAGAAACTATGGCTACACCTTC
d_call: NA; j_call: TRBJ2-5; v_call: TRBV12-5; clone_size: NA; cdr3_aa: CASGNTIQGGETQYF; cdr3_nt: TGTGCTAGTGGCAATACTATACAGGGTGGAGAGACCCAGTACTTC
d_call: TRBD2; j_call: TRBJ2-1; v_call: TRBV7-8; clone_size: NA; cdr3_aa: CASSLSAAGTSGYNEQFF; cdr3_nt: TGTGCCAGCAGCTTATCGGCCGCGGGGACTAGCGGATACAATGAGCAGTTCTTC
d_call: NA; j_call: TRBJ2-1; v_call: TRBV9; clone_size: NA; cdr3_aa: CASSVGGGAAYNEQFF; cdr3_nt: TGTGCCAGCAGCGTAGGAGGAGGGGCGGCCTACAATGAGCAGTTCTTC
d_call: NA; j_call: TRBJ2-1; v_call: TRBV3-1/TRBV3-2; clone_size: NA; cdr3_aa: CASSWGDNEQFF; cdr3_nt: TGTGCCAGCAGCTGGGGGGACAATGAGCAGTTCTTC
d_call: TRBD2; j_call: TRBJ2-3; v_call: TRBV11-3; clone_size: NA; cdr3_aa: CASSIDSGTTDTQYF; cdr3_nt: TGTGCCAGCAGCATCGATAGCGGGACGACAGATACGCAGTATTTT
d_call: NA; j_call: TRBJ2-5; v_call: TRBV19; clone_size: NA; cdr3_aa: CASGLPGNEETQYF; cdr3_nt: TGTGCCAGTGGTCTACCGGGGAATGAAGAGACCCAGTACTTC
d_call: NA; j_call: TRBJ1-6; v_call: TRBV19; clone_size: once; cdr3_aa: CASSIRDYNSPLHF; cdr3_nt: TGTGCCAGTAGTATCAGGGACTACAATTCACCCCTCCACTTT
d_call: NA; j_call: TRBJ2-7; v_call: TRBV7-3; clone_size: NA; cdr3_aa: CASRDNLVGEQYF; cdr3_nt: TGTGCCAGCAGGGACAATTTAGTGGGCGAGCAGTACTTC
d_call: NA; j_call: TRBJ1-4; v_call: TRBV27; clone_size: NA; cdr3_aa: CASSLRRGRVGEKLFF; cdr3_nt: TGTGCCAGCAGTTTAAGGCGGGGCAGGGTCGGTGAAAAACTGTTTTTT
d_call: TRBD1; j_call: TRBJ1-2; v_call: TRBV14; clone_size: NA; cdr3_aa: CASSPGQGYGYTF; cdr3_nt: TGTGCCAGCAGCCCCGGACAGGGATATGGCTACACCTTC
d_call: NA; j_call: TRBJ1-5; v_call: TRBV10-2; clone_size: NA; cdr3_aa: CASTGGGLAQPQHF; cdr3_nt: TGCGCCAGCACCGGTGGTGGGCTCGCACAGCCCCAGCATTTT
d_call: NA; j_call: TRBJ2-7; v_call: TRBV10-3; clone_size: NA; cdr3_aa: CAIRRDKITYEQYF; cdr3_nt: TGTGCCATCAGACGAGACAAAATAACCTACGAGCAGTACTTC
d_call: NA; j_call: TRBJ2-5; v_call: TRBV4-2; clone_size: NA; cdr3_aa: CASSQEGQGAGVETQYF; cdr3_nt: TGTGCCAGCAGCCAAGAGGGGCAGGGGGCGGGAGTGGAGACCCAGTACTTC
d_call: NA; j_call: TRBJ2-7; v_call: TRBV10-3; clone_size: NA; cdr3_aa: CAISERGQRDSYEQYF; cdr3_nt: TGTGCCATCAGTGAGAGAGGTCAGAGGGACTCCTACGAGCAGTACTTC
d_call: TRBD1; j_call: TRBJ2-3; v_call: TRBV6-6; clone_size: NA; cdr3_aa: CASSPPGQGTDTQYF; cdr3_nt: TGTGCCAGCAGTCCGCCGGGACAGGGTACAGATACGCAGTATTTT
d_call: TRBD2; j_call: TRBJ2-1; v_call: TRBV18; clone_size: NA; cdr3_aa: CASSRDVVAGGVDEQFF; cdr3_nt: TGTGCCAGCTCACGTGATGTAGTAGCGGGAGGTGTGGATGAGCAGTTCTTC
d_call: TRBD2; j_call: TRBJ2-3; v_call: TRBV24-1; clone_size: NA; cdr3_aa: CATSDGRLAGTRDTQYF; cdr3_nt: TGTGCCACCAGTGATGGCCGACTAGCGGGGACCAGGGATACGCAGTATTTT